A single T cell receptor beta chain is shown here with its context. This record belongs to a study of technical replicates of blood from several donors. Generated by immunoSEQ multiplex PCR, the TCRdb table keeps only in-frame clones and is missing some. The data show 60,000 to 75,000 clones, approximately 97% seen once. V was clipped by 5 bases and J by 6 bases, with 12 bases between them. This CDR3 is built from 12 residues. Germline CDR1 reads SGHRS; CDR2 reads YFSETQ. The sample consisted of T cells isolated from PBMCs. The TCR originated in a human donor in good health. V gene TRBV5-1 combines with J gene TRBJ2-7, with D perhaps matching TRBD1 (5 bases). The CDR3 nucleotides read TGCGCCAGCAGGCAGGGTAAAAGCGAGCAGTACTTC. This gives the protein CASRQGKSEQYF.